These 15 T cell receptor delta chains came from one sample sequenced in a study of in vitro expanded adult blood gammadelta T cells. Their antigens are not known. The treatment: AbnobaViscum Pini, a non-fermented European mistletoe (Viscum album, pine host) extract drug, around 1,000 ug/mL. After expansion, live CD3+ TCRgammadelta+ Vgamma9+ Vdelta2+ T cells were FACS-sorted. Before expansion, PBMC got approximately 1,000 ug/mL AbnobaViscum P for one day and were washed three times. IL-2 was replenished every 3 to 4 days during a roughly 14-day expansion. TCRdb reran clone calling via CATT on the 5' RACE reads. The sample yields 300 to 400 delta-chain clones, about 38% seen once. This specimen consisted of gamma-delta T cells from peripheral blood expanded in culture, obtained from an in vitro culture stimulated with Abnoba P. All receptors derive from an adult in good health.

As concerns this clone: A single base is all that separates this from a far larger clone, so a read error is likely. The sample contains more than one DNA sequence encoding this CDR3. V and J are TRDV2 and TRDJ1; 12 bases agree with TRDD3. TCRdb records no J gene; here it was assigned by comparing the DNA to germline. The CDR3 consists of 22 residues. CDR1 and CDR2 from the germline V gene are GEAIGNYY and EKD. In DNA form, the CDR3 reads TGTGCCTGTGACTCTCTTCCGAGTACTGGGGGATACTTAACAGGGTACACAGATAAACTCATCTTT. It specifies CACDSLPSTGGYLTGYTDKLIF.

This clone was counted between two and nine times. This sequence is one base from a far larger clone and is likely a read error. V is TRDV2 and J is TRDJ3; TRDD3 is a possible D gene (5 bases). CDR3 length: 18 residues. Germline V lookup: CDR1 GEAIGNYY, CDR2 EKD. V shed 3 bases and J shed 1 base, with 15 bases lying between them. The CDR3 bases are TGTGCCTGTGACGCCGAGGAGGGATTTTCCTGGGACACCCGACAGATGTTTTTC. Translating it yields CACDAEEGFSWDTRQMFF.

Of note for this clone: This is likely an artifact of a read error, given a far larger clone one base away. The chain couples TRDV2 to TRDJ1; TRDD3 agrees at 8 bases. Here the J gene came from matching the DNA to germline, since TCRdb omits it. The V gene end was trimmed by 5 bases and the J gene end by 4 bases; junction bases not matched to a gene: 8. Germline lookup yields CDR1 GEAIGNYY and CDR2 EKD. The CDR3 is made up of 14 amino acids. CDR3 loop: CACVLLGVVDKLIF. The CDR3 bases are TGTGCCTGTGTCTTACTGGGGGTTGTCGATAAACTCATCTTT.

Worth noting for this clone: The protein in TCRdb stems from a much larger clone and differs at residue 5 from this DNA's translation, likely a read error; here the protein is translated from the DNA. The chain couples TRDV2 to TRDJ1, with 13 bases fitting TRDD3. TCRdb records no J gene; here it was assigned by comparing the DNA to germline. CDR3 length: 18 amino acids. CDR1 and CDR2 (germline): GEAIGNYY, EKD. After removal of 3 bases from V and 0 bases from J, the junction contained 9 bases not matched to a gene. DNA for the CDR3: TGTGCCTGTGACGCCTTACTGGGGGATACGACTTACACCGATAAACTCATCTTT. Its protein is CACDALLGDTTYTDKLIF.

With regard to this clone: TCRdb has a much larger clone's protein, which differs at residue 13 from the translation of this DNA, likely because of a read error; what is shown is the protein translated from the DNA. The J gene is given as TRDJ1, and the V gene is not called; TRDD3 is the table's D call, not checked against the DNA. This CDR3 comprises 19 residues. The CDR3 reads CACDTVGLGDHQVTDKLIF. The DNA of the CDR3 is TGTGCCTGTGACACCGTCGGCCTGGGGGACCACCAAGTCACCGATAAACTCATCTTT.

On this clone itself: A read error is likely here: a far larger clone is one base away. The gene calls are TRDV2 and TRDJ3; 12 bases agree with TRDD3. This CDR3 has 19 residues. With 1 base clipped from V and 2 bases from J, the junction kept 5 bases outside the gene matches. Germline values: CDR1 GEAIGNYY, CDR2 EKD. The CDR3 region has the DNA TGTGCCTGTGACACAACTGGGGGATACCGGGCCTGGGACACCCGACAGATGTTTTTC. It translates to CACDTTGGYRAWDTRQMFF.

This clone is deemed hyperexpanded. This sample includes further DNA sequences coding for the same CDR3. This chain joins TRDV2 and TRDJ1; 13 nucleotides line up with TRDD3. Germline lookup yields CDR1 GEAIGNYY and CDR2 EKD. This CDR3 is built from 18 residues. The J segment lost 0 bases and the V segment lost 0 bases, leaving 6 bases of the junction unmatched. The CDR3 bases are TGTGCCTGTGACACCTTACTGGGGGATACGACTTACACCGATAAACTCATCTTT. It codes for CACDTLLGDTTYTDKLIF.

This clone was seen a few times. This likely reflects a read error, since a far larger clone is one base away. The chain links TRDV2 to TRDJ1; 13 bases match TRDD3. Since TCRdb gives no J gene, matching the DNA to germline was used here to assign it. Germline CDR1 reads GEAIGNYY; CDR2 reads EKD. CDR3 length: 18 residues. In DNA, the CDR3 is TGTTCCTGTGACACCTTACTGGGGGATACGACTTACACCGATAAACTCATCTTT. Translating gives CSCDTLLGDTTYTDKLIF.

This chain joins TRDV2 and TRDJ2; TRDD3 might be the D (5 bases). Matching the DNA to germline supplied the J gene, which TCRdb does not give. From germline, CDR1 is GEAIGNYY and CDR2 EKD. The ends were cut back, 3 bases at V and 4 bases at J, with 11 bases in the middle. The CDR3 runs to 14 residues. CDR3 DNA: TGTGCCTGTGACTCTATTACTGGGACAGCACAACTCTTCTTT. It translates to CACDSITGTAQLFF.

This clone has just a few counts. Since a far larger clone is one base different, this is likely a read error. Other DNA sequences from this sample encode an identical CDR3 as well. V usage is TRDV2 and J usage is TRDJ1; 12 positions agree with TRDD3. As TCRdb names no J gene, one was assigned here on the basis of a DNA match to germline. The CDR3 extends over 22 amino acids. Per germline, CDR1 GEAIGNYY and CDR2 EKD. This chain's CDR3 is CACDSLPSTGGYLTGYTDKLIF. The CDR3 nucleotides read TGTGCCTGTGACTCTCTTCCGAGTACTGGGGGATACTTAACAGGGTACACTGATAAACTCATCTTT.

This clone was picked up a small number of times. A far bigger clonotype differs at one base, so this is likely a read error. Other DNA sequences in this sample translate to the same CDR3. The V gene is TRDV2, the J gene TRDJ1; 8 nucleotides match TRDD2. TCRdb does not report a J gene; here it was assigned by matching the DNA to germline references. This CDR3 has 25 amino acids. Germline V gene sequence: CDR1 GEAIGNYY, CDR2 EKD. The CDR3 region is CACDTVGLPILGDVPAVRYTDKLIF. The DNA for the CDR3 is TGTGCCTGTGACACCGTAGGCCTTCCTATTCTTGGGGATGTCCCCGCGGTACGGTACACAGATAAACTCATCTTT.

This clone was seen a handful of times. A single base is all that separates this from a far larger clone, so a read error is likely. The chain employs TRDV2 and TRDJ1; 9 bases are shared with TRDD3. CDR3 length: 16 amino acids. Germline CDR1 and CDR2: GEAIGNYY and EKD. The V gene end was trimmed by 3 bases and the J gene end by 4 bases; junction bases not matched to a gene: 11. CDR3 sequence reads: CACDLLGEEYNDKLIF. DNA for the CDR3: TGTGCCTGTGACCTACTGGGGGAGGAGTACAACGATAAACTCATCTTT.

The J gene is TRDJ1, the V gene TRDV1; 10 bases align to TRDD3. V was pared by 1 base and J by 0 bases, with 17 bases of the junction left unmatched. The germline V gene has CDR1 TSWWSYY and CDR2 QGS. The length of the CDR3 is 21 residues. CDR3 DNA: TGTGCTCTTGGGGAACCAGGGGTAATACTGGGGGATCGGGCTAACACCGATAAACTCATCTTT. It encodes CALGEPGVILGDRANTDKLIF.

Worth noting for this clone: It is likely a read error: a sequence one base away is far more abundant. The chain combines TRDV2 with TRDJ1; D is uncertain. The V gene's germline CDR1 is GEAIGNYY and CDR2 EKD. There are 14 residues in the CDR3. With 0 bases removed from V and 4 bases from J, the gap between germline ends came to 11 bases. Written as DNA, the CDR3 is TGTGCCTGTGACACCTTAGAGGACATCGATAAACTCATCTTT. Residues: CACDTLEDIDKLIF.

Comments on this clone: The TCRdb record carries a much larger clone's protein, which differs from this DNA's translation at residue 14; a read error is the likely cause, and the protein listed here is the DNA translation. The V gene reported is TRDV2; the J gene is uncalled. Germline-derived CDR1 and CDR2 are GEAIGNYY and EKD. This CDR3 spans 16 amino acids. CDR3 in DNA: TGTGCCTGTGACACCGTAGGGAACCCAATCCGCGATAAACCCATCTTT. This codes for CACDTVGNPIRDKPIF.